There are a few counts of the clone carrying this T cell receptor beta chain. Its target is unknown. The data are from a study of cytomegalovirus exposure and HLA in healthy donors. At the level of the study: A previous analysis identified around 120 million unique TCR beta sequences derived from roughly 190 million T cells.

Per germline, CDR1 SNHLY and CDR2 FYNNEI. The CDR3 runs 13 residues. A multiplex PCR was run with 60 Vbeta primers and 13 Jbeta primers. Measured with immunoSEQ multiplex PCR; TCRdb has only the in-frame clones, and not every one. Among around 100,000 clones listed, roughly 60% were seen once. Findings of the study overall: Despite most TCR sequences being rare, some public TCRs occurred in many donors. What was likely a sequencing artifact was a cluster of highly shared sequence variants.

The sequence was obtained from a human donor in good health. This rearrangement joins TRBV2 to TRBJ2-7; the match to TRBD1 covers 10 bases. The sample was PBMCs. In DNA form, the CDR3 reads TGTGCGCTGGGACAGGGGAGTAACTACGAGCAGTACTTC. As protein: CALGQGSNYEQYF.